What follows describes a single T cell receptor (beta chain). The antigen is unknown. The data are from a study of monozygotic twins with inflammatory bowel disease. The study, taken as a whole, reports: Twins with IBD were found to have lower TCRbeta diversity (inverse Simpson) than healthy co-twins. Concordance status among twins (concordant versus discordant) showed no link to repertoire similarity, possibly from limited power. The authors could not tell different T cell subtypes apart.

CDR3 length: 13 amino acids. Germline V gives CDR1 MNHEY, CDR2 SVGAGI. TCRdb reanalyzed the 5' RACE reads, giving one entry per CDR3 protein sequence and no DNA. This sample's clone table lists about 160,000 distinct CDR3 sequences. The chain is built from TRBV6-5 and TRBJ1-1; TCRdb names TRBD1, which stays unverified in the absence of DNA. The TCR was taken from a human donor with ulcerative colitis or Crohn's disease, or a healthy co-twin of an affected twin (not recorded which). Input material: blood. The CDR3 loop is CASSSAREDEAFF.